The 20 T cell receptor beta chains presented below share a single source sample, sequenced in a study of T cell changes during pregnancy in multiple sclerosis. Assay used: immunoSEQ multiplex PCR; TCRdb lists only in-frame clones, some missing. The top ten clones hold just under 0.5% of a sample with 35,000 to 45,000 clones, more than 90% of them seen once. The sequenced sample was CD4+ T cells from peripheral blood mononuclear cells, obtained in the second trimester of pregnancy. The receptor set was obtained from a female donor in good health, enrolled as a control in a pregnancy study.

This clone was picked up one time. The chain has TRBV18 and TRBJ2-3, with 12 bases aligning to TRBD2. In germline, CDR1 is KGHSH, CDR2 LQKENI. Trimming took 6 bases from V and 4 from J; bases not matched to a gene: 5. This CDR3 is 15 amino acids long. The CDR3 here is CASSRLAGESDTQYF. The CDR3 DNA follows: TGTGCCAGCTCCCGACTAGCGGGAGAGTCAGATACGCAGTATTTT.

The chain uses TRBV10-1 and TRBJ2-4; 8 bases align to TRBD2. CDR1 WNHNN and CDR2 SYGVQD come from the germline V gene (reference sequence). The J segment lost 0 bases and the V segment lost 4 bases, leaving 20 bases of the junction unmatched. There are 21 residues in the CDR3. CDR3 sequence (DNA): TGCGCCAGCAGTGTGGCGGGGGGCCGGGAGTGTTGCTTCATAGCCAAAAACATTCAGTACTTC. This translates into CASSVAGGRECCFIAKNIQYF.

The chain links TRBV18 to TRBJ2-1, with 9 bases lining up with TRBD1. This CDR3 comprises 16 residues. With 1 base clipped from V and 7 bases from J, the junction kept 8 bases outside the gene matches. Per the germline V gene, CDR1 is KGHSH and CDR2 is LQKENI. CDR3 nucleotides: TGTGCCAGCTCACCACGCGGACAGGGGTTTTCGAATGAGCAGTTCTTC. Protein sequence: CASSPRGQGFSNEQFF.

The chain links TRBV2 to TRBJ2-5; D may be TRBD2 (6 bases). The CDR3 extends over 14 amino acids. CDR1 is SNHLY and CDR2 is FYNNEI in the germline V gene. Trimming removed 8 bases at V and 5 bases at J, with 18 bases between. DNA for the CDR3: TGTGCCAGCGGGGAGAGGGTAGGGAGGGAGACCCAGTACTTC. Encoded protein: CASGERVGRETQYF.

The CDR3 coding sequence is TGTGCCACGGAGGACTGGGACACCGGGGAGCTGTTTTTT. This codes for CATEDWDTGELFF. The chain uses TRBV15 and TRBJ2-2, with a possible D match to TRBD2 (5 bases). Trimming stripped 9 bases from V and 3 bases from J, with 11 bases between. The germline V gene encodes CDR1 LNHNV and CDR2 YYDKDF (reference sequence). The CDR3 has 13 amino acids.

CDR3 coding DNA: TGTGCCAGCAGCTTAGTCCGACTAGCCGGTACCTCCTACAATGAGCAGTTCTTC. This gives the protein CASSLVRLAGTSYNEQFF. This rearrangement joins TRBV11-1 to TRBJ2-1; 7 bases map to TRBD2. The CDR3 loop spans 18 amino acids. Trimming cost V 1 base and J 0 bases; bases outside gene matches: 9. CDR1 and CDR2 (germline): SGHAT, FQDESV (reference sequence). The entire variable domain, with the rest obtained from reference TRBV11-1 and TRBJ2-1, is as follows: EAEVAQSPRYKITEKSQAVAFWCDPISGHATLYWYRQILGQGPELLVQFQDESVVDDSQLPKDRFSAERLKGVDSTLKIQPAELGDSAMYLCASSLVRLAGTSYNEQFFGPGTRLTVL.

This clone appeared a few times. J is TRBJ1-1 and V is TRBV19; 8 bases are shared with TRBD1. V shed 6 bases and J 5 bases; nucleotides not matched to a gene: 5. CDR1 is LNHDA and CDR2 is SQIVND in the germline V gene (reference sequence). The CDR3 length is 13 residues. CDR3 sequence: CASSVTGETEAFF. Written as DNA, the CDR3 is TGTGCCAGTAGCGTGACAGGGGAAACTGAAGCTTTCTTT.

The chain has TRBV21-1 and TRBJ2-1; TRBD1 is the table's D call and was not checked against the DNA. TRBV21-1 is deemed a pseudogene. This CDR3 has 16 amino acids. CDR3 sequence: CASGTWDRSSYNEQFF. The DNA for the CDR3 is TGTGCCAGCGGAACCTGGGACAGGAGCTCCTACAATGAGCAGTTCTTC.

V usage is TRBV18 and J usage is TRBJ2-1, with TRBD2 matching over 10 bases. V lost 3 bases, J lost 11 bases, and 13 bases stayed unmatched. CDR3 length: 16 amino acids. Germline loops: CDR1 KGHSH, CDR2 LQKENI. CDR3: CASSPSMGSGGPKQFF. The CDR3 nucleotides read TGTGCCAGCTCACCGAGCATGGGTAGCGGGGGGCCAAAGCAGTTCTTC.

CDR3 nucleotide sequence: TGTGCCAGCAGCAGGACTAGTCGTGAGTATGAGCAGTTCTTC. Protein sequence: CASSRTSREYEQFF. The genes are TRBV2 and TRBJ2-1; 7 bases are shared with TRBD2. CDR1 is SNHLY and CDR2 is FYNNEI in the germline V gene. This CDR3 comprises 14 residues. With 6 bases clipped from V and 8 bases from J, the junction kept 10 bases outside the gene matches.

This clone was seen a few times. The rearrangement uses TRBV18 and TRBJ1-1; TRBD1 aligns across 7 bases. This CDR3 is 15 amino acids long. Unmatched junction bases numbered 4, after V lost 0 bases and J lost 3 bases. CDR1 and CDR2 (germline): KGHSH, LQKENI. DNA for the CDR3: TGTGCCAGCTCACCACCGTCGCAGGGGGACACTGAAGCTTTCTTT. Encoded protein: CASSPPSQGDTEAFF.

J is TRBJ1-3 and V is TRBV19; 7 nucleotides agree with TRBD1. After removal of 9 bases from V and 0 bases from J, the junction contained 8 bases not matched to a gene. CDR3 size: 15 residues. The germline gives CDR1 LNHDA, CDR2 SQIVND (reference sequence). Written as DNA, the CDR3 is TGTGCCAGCACACGACAGGGCTACTCTGGAAACACCATATATTTT. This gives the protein CASTRQGYSGNTIYF.

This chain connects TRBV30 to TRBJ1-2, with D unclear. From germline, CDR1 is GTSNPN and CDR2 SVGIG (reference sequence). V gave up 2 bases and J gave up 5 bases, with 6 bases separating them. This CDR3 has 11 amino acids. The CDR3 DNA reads TGTGCCTGGAGTATCCAATATGGCTACACCTTC. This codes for CAWSIQYGYTF.

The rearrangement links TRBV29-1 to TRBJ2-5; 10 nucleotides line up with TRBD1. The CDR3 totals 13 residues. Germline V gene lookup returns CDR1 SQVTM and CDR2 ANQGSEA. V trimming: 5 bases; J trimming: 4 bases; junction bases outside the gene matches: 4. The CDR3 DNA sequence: TGCAGCGTTACCCGGGACAGGGGAGAGACCCAGTACTTC. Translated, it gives CSVTRDRGETQYF.

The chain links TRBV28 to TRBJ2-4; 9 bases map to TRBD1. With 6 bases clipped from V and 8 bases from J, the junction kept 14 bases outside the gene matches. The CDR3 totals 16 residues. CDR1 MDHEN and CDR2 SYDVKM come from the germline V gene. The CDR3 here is CASSQHGFGTGYIQYF. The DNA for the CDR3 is TGTGCCAGCAGCCAACATGGGTTCGGGACAGGGTACATTCAGTACTTC.

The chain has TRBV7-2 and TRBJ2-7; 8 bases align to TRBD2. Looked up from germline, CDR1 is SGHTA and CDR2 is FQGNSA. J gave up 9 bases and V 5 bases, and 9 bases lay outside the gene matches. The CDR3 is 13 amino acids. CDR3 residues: CASSVPAGVRQYF. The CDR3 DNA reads TGTGCCAGCAGCGTACCAGCGGGAGTCAGGCAGTACTTC.

CDR3 amino acids: CASSLLQGAQETQYF. The CDR3 DNA reads as TGCGCCAGCAGCTTACTACAGGGAGCCCAAGAGACCCAGTACTTC. The V and J genes are TRBV5-1 and TRBJ2-5; a possible D gene is TRBD1 (6 bases). The CDR3 has 15 residues. Trimming removed 2 bases from V and 1 base from J, with 12 bases in between. Germline V lookup: CDR1 SGHRS, CDR2 YFSETQ. The whole variable domain, filled in from reference TRBV5-1 and TRBJ2-5, reads KAGVTQTPRYLIKTRGQQVTLSCSPISGHRSVSWYQQTPGQGLQFLFEYFSETQRNKGNFPGRFSGRQFSNSRSEMNVSTLELGDSALYLCASSLLQGAQETQYFGPGTRLLVL.

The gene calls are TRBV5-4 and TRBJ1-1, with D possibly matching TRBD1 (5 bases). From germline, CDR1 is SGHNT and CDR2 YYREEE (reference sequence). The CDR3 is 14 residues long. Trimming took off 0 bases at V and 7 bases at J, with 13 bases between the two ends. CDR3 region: CASSLGGRSFEAFF. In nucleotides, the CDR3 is TGTGCCAGCAGCTTGGGGGGCAGAAGTTTTGAAGCTTTCTTT.

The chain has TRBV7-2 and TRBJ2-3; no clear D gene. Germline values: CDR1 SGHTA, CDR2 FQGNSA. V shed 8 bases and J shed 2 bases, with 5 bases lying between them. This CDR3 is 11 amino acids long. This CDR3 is CASGHTDTQYF. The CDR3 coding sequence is TGTGCCAGCGGGCACACAGATACGCAGTATTTT. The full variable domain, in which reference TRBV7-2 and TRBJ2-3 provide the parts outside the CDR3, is GAGVSQSPSNKVTEKGKDVELRCDPISGHTALYWYRQSLGQGLEFLIYFQGNSAPDKSGLPSDRFSAERTGGSVSTLTIQRTQQEDSAVYLCASGHTDTQYFGPGTRLTVL.

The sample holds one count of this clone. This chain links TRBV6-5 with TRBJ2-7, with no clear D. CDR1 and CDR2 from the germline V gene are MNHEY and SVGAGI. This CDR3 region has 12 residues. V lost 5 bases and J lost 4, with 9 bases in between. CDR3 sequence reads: CASSSQLYEQYF. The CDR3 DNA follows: TGTGCCAGCAGTAGTCAGTTGTACGAGCAGTACTTC.